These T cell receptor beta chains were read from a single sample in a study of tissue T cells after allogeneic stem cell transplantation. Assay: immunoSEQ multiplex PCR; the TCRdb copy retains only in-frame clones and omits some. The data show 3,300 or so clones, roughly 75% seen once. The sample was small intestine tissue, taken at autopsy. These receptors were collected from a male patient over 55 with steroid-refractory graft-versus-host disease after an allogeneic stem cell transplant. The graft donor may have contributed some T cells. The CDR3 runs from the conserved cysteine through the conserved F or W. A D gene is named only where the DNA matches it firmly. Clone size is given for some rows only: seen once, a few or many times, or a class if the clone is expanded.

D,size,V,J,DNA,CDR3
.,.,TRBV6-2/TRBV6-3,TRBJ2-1,TGTGCCAGCAGTTACTCCAACAATGAGCAGTTCTTC,CASSYSNNEQFF
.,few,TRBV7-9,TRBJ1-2,TGTGCCAGCAGCTTAGGCACCTTACAGGGAAAAGGTGGCTACACCTTC,CASSLGTLQGKGGYTF
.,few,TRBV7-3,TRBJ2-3,TGTGCCAGCAGCTTGATTAGTCAAGCCGATACGCAGTATTTT,CASSLISQADTQYF
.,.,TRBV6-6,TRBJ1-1,TGTGCCAGCAGTTACGGACAGAACACTGAAGCTTTCTTT,CASSYGQNTEAFF
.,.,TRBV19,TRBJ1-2,TGTGCCAGTAGTATTTTTGCAGGGACCCATGGCTACACCTTC,CASSIFAGTHGYTF
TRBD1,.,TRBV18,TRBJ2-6,TGTGCCAGCTCACCACCGAGGGGGCAGGTTCTCTCTGGGGCCAACGTCCTGACTTTC,CASSPPRGQVLSGANVLTF
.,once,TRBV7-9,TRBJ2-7,TGTGCCAGCAGCCCCCAACGGGCGGGCGGTGGAGGCTCCTACGAGCAGTACTTC,CASSPQRAGGGGSYEQYF
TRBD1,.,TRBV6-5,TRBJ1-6,TGTGCCAGCAGTTGGGACAGGGTTGATAATTCACCCCTCCACTTT,CASSWDRVDNSPLHF
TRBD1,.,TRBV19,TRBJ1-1,TGTGCCAGTAGTAGATGGGACAGGGGAGGCACTGAAGCTTTCTTT,CASSRWDRGGTEAFF
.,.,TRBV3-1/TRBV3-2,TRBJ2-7,TGTGCCAGCAGCCAAGGACGGTCTGTCGAGCAGTACTTC,CASSQGRSVEQYF
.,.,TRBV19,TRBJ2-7,TGTGCCGCCATAATACGGCCCAACCAATACCGCAGGGGCTTTATCCCCTACGAGCAGTACTTC,CAAIIRPNQYRRGFIPYEQYF
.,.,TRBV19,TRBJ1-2,TGTGCCAGTAGTATAGCCAGGGAGGATGGCTACACCTTC,CASSIAREDGYTF
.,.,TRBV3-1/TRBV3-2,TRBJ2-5,TGTGCCAGCACCCAAAGTCCTCTGGAGACCCAGTACTTC,CASTQSPLETQYF
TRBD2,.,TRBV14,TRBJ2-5,TGTGCCAGCAGCCAAGGTCGGACTAGCGGGGGGGAGACCCAGTACTTC,CASSQGRTSGGETQYF
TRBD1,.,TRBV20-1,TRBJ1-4,TGCAGTGCTAGTCCCCGGGGGACAGTTAATGAAAAACTGTTTTTT,CSASPRGTVNEKLFF
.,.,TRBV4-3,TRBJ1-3,TGCGCCAGCAGCCAAGACATGAGCTCTGGAAACACCATATATTTT,CASSQDMSSGNTIYF
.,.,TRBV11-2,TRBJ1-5,TGTGCCAGCAGCTTAGAGTCCGGGGGGCATCAGCCCCAGCATTTT,CASSLESGGHQPQHF
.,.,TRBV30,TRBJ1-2,TGTGCCTGGAGTGTAATTAGGGGGTACTATGGCTACACCTTC,CAWSVIRGYYGYTF
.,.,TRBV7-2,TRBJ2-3,TGTGCCAGCAGCCTTCTACAGACAGATACGCAGTATTTT,CASSLLQTDTQYF
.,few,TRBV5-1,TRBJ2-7,TGCGCCAGCAGCTTGGAGGGCCGGGGCGAGCAGTACTTC,CASSLEGRGEQYF
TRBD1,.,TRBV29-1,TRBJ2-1,TGCAGCGTTGCTAGGACAGGGTCCTACAATGAGCAGTTCTTC,CSVARTGSYNEQFF
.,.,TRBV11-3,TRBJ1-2,TGTGCCAGCAGCTTAGGCCCCGGGTCGATGGCCTTC,CASSLGPGSMAF